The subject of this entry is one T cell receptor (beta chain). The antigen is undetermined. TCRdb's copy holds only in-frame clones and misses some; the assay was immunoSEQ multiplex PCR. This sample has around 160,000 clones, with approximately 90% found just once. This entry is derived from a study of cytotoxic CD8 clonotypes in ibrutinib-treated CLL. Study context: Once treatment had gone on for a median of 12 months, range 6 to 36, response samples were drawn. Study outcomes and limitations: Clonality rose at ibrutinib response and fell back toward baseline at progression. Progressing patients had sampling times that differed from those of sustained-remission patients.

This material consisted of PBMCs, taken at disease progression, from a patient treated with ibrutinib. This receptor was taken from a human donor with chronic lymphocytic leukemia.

The CDR3 DNA is TGTGCCAGCAGCCGATCCAGGGAGGTGAACACTGAAGCTTTCTTT. Its translation is CASSRSREVNTEAFF. The chain uses TRBV6-1 and TRBJ1-1; TRBD1 is a possible D gene (5 bases). Germline V gene sequence: CDR1 MNHNS, CDR2 SASEGT. The V end was cut by 6 bases, the J end by 0 bases, with 14 bases between. CDR3 length: 15 residues.